This TCR beta chain originates from a study of blood T cells in healthy people across ages. General observations from the study: Significant beta diversity loss was already apparent by age approximately 40, declining roughly linearly. Naive and antigen-experienced cells were not separated, limiting conclusive comparison.

Points on this clonotype: Its target is not known.

V was shortened by 4 bases and J by 4 bases, with 10 bases between the two germline ends. The CDR3 length is 12 residues. The germline CDR1 and CDR2 sequences are SQVTM and ANQGSEA. The second PCR ran about 6 to 12 cycles with a sample-barcoded 5' primer and J-beta primers. Each CDR3 protein gets one entry after TCRdb re-called the 5' RACE reads with MiXCR. The table shows over 500,000 distinct CDR3 sequences, with approximately 52% occurring only once. Specimen: blood. The V and J genes are TRBV29-1 and TRBJ2-5; the D is unclear. The sequence was collected from an elderly woman in good health. In nucleotides, the CDR3 is TGCAGCGTTGTAGCATTGGGAGAGACCCAGTACTTC. Translating it yields CSVVALGETQYF.